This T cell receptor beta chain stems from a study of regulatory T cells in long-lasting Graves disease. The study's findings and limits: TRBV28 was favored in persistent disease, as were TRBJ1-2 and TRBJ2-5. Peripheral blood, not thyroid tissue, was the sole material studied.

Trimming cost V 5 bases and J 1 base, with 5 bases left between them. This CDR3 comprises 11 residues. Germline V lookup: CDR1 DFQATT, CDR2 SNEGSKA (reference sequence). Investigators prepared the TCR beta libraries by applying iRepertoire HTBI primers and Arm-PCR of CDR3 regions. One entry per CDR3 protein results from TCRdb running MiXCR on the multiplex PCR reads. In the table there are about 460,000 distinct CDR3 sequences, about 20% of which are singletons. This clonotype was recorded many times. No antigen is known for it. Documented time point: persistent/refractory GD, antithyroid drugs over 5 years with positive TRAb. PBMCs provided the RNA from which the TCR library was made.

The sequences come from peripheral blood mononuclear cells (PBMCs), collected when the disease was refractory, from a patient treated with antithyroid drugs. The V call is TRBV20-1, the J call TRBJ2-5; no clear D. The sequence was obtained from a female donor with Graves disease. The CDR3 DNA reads TGCAGTGCTGTCGCCCAAGAGACCCAGTACTTC. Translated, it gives CSAVAQETQYF.